Listed below are T cell receptor beta chains from one sample, sequenced in a study of blood T cell repertoires in COVID-19. Profiling relied on immunoSEQ multiplex PCR, and the TCRdb table lists in-frame clones only, not all of them. The data hold 210,000 or so clones, with approximately 86% observed a single time. Sequencing input: peripheral blood. These receptor sequences come from a young man with active or convalescent COVID-19. CDR3s include the opening cysteine and the closing phenylalanine or tryptophan. Expanded clones get a size class; other rows say once, few or many, or leave the size out.

V,size,CDR3
TRBV2,few,CASSENAGGFYEQYF
TRBV19,.,CASSQKDPGTGGSYEQYF
TRBV28,.,CASSLAPGQPNNEQFF
TRBV19,.,CASSSRQGAYEQYF
TRBV2,.,CANLQDSGNTIYF
TRBV27,.,CASSDRGFDGYTF
TRBV9,.,CASSPRTGWTEAFF
TRBV28,.,CASSSIGQGGETQYF
TRBV10-1,few,CASSPLGGRIGELFF
TRBV30,.,CACGTGGNQPQHF
TRBV25-1,.,CASRGTGNTGELFF
TRBV27,.,CASSLSSGINYGYTF
TRBV7-9,.,CASSPNSGTGRYEQFF
TRBV6-5,.,CASSRGQGDIGYTF
TRBV10-3,.,CASTTGTANTEAFF
TRBV6-6,.,CASSRNRGSRYNEQFF
TRBV4-3,.,CASSLGHTLGETQYF
TRBV9,.,CASSEGGGQGYEQYF
TRBV18,.,CASSPVQGSAYEQYF
TRBV6-5,.,CATRGFTGNTIYF
TRBV20-1,.,CSASGTGVDYEQYF
TRBV28,.,CASSLAGVAGGDTQYF
TRBV7-2,.,CASSLPGYNSPLHF
TRBV28,.,CASSPQTGSYNEQFF
TRBV15,.,CATSRDFGGDEQFF
TRBV7-2,.,CASSLGAGASSYNEQFF
TRBV29-1,.,CSIKAVGYEQFF
TRBV29-1,.,CSVVGASGNTIYF
TRBV6-4,once,CASSLGAGVYEQYF
TRBV7-2,many,CASSLVWSADTGELFF
TRBV7-9,.,CASSGSSIYNEQFF
TRBV23-1,.,CASSQSLGQGINEKLFF
TRBV25-1,.,CASSGTLGQYF
TRBV7-9,.,CASIPRDQNYEQYF
TRBV30,.,CAWSVWGLRGGETQYF
TRBV2,.,CASSKAGGAGREQYF
TRBV11-2,.,CASSSGQYQETQYF
TRBV2,.,CASSGAGVAKNIQYF
TRBV13,.,CASSLGLRGQETQYF
TRBV19,.,CASSDQLQGLGYTF
TRBV28,.,CASRNQGAREAFF
TRBV7-9,few,CASSLVAGAGGYEQYF
TRBV27,.,CASSIPGQGRIRGYTF
TRBV5-4,.,CASSLGSGGPGETQYF
TRBV7-8,.,CASSFGQGDSPLHF
TRBV6-6,.,CATAIQGSSYEQYF
TRBV29-1,.,CSAGGVNQPQHF
TRBV25-1,few,CASSPHRTAYNEQFF
TRBV6-2/TRBV6-3,.,CASSRRDARSGNTIYF
TRBV27,.,CASSLSGILYEQYF
TRBV30,.,CAWSYRGRNTEAFF
TRBV7-6,.,CASSLAQFGNTIYF
TRBV4-3,.,CASSQDQGTGGAEQYF
TRBV27,.,CASSADIITGAIANYGYTF
TRBV7-8,.,CASSQFGGRWNTEAFF
TRBV9,.,CASSVAPSTGQETQYF
TRBV29-1,.,CSITKPTEREGSYNEQFF
TRBV18,.,CASSPVGVRNNEQFF